This T cell receptor (beta chain) comes out of a study of cytomegalovirus exposure and HLA in healthy donors. Trimming removed 5 bases from V and 2 bases from J, with 19 bases in between. In germline, CDR1 is SGHTA, CDR2 FQGNSA. The length of the CDR3 is 16 residues. TCRdb keeps only in-frame clones here, not all; method: immunoSEQ multiplex PCR. The table includes more than 85,000 clones, 80% to 95% detected once. The J gene is TRBJ2-7, the V gene TRBV7-2, with D perhaps matching TRBD1 (6 bases). Sequencing was performed on PBMCs. This clonotype was sampled from a woman in her twenties or thirties in good health and CMV-seropositive. The CDR3 region is CASSLQTGSTTYEQYF. Here the CDR3 DNA reads TGTGCCAGCAGCCTCCAGACAGGCTCAACGACCTACGAGCAGTACTTC.